The TCR beta chain described here comes from a study of T cells in localized non-small cell lung cancer. Of note for this clone: The antigen remains unidentified.

From germline, CDR1 is MDHEN and CDR2 SYDVKM. The CDR3 contains 13 residues. The V and J ends lost 7 bases and 4 bases, in that order; junction bases with no gene match: 2. Regarding the study as a whole: A median about 50 of the top 100 tumor clones appeared in adjacent lung.

Data came from immunoSEQ multiplex PCR; TCRdb stores just in-frame clones and leaves some out. The sample has 1,400 or so clones; around 17% are singletons. The V and J genes are TRBV28 and TRBJ2-3; the match to TRBD2 covers 10 bases. The sequence was collected from a female donor of 60 years or more with stage II lung adenocarcinoma. The sample in question was normal lung tissue next to the tumor, obtained before any cancer treatment. The CDR3 protein is CASKRGGSDTQYF. The CDR3 DNA reads as TGTGCCAGCAAGCGGGGGGGTTCAGATACGCAGTATTTT. The variable domain in full, completed from reference TRBV28 and TRBJ2-3, reads DVKVTQSSRYLVKRTGEKVFLECVQDMDHENMFWYRQDPGLGLRLIYFSYDVKMKEKGDIPEGYSVSREKKERFSLILESASTNQTSMYLCASKRGGSDTQYFGPGTRLTVL.